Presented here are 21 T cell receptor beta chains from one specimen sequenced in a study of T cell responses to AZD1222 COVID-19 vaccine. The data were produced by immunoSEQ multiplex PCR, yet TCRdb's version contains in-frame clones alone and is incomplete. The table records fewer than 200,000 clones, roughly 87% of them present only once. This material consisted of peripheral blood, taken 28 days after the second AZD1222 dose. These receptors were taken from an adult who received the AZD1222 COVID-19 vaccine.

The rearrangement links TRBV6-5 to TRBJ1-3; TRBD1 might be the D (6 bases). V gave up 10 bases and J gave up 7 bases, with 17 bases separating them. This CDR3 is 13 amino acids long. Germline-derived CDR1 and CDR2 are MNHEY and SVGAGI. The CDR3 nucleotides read TGTGCCACGTCCCGGGACATGATCAACACCATATATTTT. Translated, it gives CATSRDMINTIYF.

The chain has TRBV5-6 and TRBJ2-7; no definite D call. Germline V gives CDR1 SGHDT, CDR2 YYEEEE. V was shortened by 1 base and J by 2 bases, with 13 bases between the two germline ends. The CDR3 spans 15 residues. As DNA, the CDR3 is TGTGCCAGCAGCTTGCTCTTCGGATACGCCTACGAGCAGTACTTC. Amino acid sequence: CASSLLFGYAYEQYF.

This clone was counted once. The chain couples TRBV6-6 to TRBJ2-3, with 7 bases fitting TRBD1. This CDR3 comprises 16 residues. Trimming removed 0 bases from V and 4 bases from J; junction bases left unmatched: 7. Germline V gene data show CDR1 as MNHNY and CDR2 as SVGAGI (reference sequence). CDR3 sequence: CASSYSRQGRADTQYF. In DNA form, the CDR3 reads TGTGCCAGCAGTTACTCCAGACAGGGCCGGGCAGATACGCAGTATTTT.

The CDR3: CANSRGLDQPQHF. The CDR3 coding sequence is TGTGCCAACTCCAGGGGGCTGGATCAGCCCCAGCATTTT. This chain connects TRBV10-3 to TRBJ1-5, with 8 bases lining up with TRBD1. The V gene end was trimmed by 10 bases and the J gene end by 5 bases; junction bases not matched to a gene: 7. Germline V gene lookup returns CDR1 ENHRY and CDR2 SYGVKD. There are 13 residues in the CDR3.

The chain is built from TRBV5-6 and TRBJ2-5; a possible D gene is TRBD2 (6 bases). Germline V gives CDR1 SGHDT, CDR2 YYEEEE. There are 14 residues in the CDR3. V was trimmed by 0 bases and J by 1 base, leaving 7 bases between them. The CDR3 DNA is TGTGCCAGCAGCTTGGTGGGGGGCCAAGAGACCCAGTACTTC. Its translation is CASSLVGGQETQYF.

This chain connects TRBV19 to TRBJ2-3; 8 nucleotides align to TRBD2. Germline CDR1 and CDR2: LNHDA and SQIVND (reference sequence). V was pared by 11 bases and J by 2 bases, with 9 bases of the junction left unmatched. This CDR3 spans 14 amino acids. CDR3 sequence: CASHSGAYTDTQYF. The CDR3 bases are TGTGCCTCCCATAGCGGGGCCTACACAGATACGCAGTATTTT.

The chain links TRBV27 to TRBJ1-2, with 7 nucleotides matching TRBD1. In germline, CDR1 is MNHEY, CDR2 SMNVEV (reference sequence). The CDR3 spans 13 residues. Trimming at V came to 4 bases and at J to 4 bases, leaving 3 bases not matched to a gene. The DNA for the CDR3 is TGTGCCAGCAGTTCGGGACAGCTCTATGGCTACACCTTC. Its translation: CASSSGQLYGYTF.

The CDR3 reads CASSLGEITDTQYF. The CDR3 DNA is TGCGCCAGCAGCTTGGGGGAGATCACAGATACGCAGTATTTT. The chain couples TRBV5-1 to TRBJ2-3; D perhaps matches TRBD2 (5 bases). This CDR3 comprises 14 residues. Germline CDR1 and CDR2: SGHRS and YFSETQ. V gave up 0 bases and J gave up 2 bases, with 7 bases separating them.

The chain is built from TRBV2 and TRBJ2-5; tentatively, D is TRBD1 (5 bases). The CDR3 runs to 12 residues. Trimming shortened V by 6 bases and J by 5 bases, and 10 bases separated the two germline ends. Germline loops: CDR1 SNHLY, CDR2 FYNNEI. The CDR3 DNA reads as TGTGCCAGCAGGGGGCTATCGGAGACCCAGTACTTC. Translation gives CASRGLSETQYF.

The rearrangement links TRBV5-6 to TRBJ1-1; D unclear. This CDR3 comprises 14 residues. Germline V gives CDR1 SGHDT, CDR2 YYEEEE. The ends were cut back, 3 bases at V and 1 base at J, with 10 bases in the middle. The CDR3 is CASSSTGRNTEAFF. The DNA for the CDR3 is TGTGCCAGCAGCTCTACCGGGAGGAACACTGAAGCTTTCTTT.

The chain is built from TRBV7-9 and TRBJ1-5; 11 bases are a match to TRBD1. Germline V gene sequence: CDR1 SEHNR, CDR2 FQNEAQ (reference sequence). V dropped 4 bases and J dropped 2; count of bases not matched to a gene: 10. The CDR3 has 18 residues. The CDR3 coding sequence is TGTGCCAGCAGCTCATTTACCGGGGACAGGGGGGGCAATCAGCCCCAGCATTTT. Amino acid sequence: CASSSFTGDRGGNQPQHF.

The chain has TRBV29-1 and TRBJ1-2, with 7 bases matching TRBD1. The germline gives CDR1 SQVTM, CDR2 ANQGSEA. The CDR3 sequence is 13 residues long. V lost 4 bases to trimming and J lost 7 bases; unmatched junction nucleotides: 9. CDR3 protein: CSVVLPGGRGYTF. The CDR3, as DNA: TGCAGCGTTGTGTTGCCAGGGGGTCGTGGCTACACCTTC.

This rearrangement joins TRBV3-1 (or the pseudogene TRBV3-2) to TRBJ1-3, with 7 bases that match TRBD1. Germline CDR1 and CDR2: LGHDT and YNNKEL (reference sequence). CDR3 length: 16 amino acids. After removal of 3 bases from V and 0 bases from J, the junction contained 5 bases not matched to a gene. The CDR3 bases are TGTGCCAGCAGCCATCGGGACAGCTACTCTGGAAACACCATATATTTT. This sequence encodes CASSHRDSYSGNTIYF.

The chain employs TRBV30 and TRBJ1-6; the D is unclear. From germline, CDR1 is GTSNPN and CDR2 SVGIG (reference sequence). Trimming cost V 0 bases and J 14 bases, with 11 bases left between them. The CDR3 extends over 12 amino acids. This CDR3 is CAWSVAPQTLHF. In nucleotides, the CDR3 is TGTGCCTGGAGTGTGGCCCCGCAGACCCTCCACTTT.

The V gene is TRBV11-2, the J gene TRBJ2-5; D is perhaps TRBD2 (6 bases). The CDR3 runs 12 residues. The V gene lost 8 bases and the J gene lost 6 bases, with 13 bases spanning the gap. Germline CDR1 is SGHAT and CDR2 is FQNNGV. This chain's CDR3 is CASSGVGKTQYF. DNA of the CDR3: TGTGCCAGCTCGGGGGTCGGAAAGACCCAGTACTTC.

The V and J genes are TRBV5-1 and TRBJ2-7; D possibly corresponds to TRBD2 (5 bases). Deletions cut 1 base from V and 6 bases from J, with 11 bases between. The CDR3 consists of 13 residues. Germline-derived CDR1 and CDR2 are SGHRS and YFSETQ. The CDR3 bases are TGCGCCAGCAGCTTGCCCGACCGGGGCGAGCAGTACTTC. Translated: CASSLPDRGEQYF.

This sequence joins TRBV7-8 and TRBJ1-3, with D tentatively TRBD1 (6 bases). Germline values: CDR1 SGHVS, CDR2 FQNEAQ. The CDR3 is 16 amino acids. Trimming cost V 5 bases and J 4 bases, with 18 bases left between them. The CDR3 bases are TGTGCCAGCAGCATAACAGGGAGTGAGCTGGGAAACACCATATATTTT. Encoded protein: CASSITGSELGNTIYF.

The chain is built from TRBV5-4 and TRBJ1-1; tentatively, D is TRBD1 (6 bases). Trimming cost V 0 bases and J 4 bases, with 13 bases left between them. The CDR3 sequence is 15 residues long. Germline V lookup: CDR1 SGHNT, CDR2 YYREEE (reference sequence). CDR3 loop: CASSLEGGFGTEAFF. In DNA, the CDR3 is TGTGCCAGCAGCTTGGAAGGGGGGTTTGGCACTGAAGCTTTCTTT.

The CDR3 protein is CASSWTPKGVRDEQYF. The CDR3 DNA follows: TGTGCCAGCAGTTGGACCCCGAAGGGTGTTCGAGACGAGCAGTACTTC. The V and J genes are TRBV6-4 and TRBJ2-7; D gene unclear. The CDR3 has 16 amino acids. The V end lost 5 bases, the J end lost 5 bases, and 22 bases lay between the germline ends. Germline-derived CDR1 and CDR2 are MRHNA and SNTAGT.

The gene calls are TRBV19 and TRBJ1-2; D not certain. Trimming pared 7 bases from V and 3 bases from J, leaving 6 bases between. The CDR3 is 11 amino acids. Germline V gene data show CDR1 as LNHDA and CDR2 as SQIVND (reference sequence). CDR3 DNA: TGTGCCAGTATATCGTACTATGGCTACACCTTC. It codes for CASISYYGYTF.

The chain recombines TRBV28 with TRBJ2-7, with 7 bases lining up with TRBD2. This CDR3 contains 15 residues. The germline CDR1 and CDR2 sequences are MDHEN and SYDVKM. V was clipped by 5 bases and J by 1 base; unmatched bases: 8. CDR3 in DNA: TGTGCCAGCAGTCCACGGGCTAGCGGATCCTACGAGCAGTACTTC. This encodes CASSPRASGSYEQYF.